The sequence of this T cell receptor (beta chain) was determined in a study of T cell responses to AZD1222 COVID-19 vaccine. General study points: Targeting of unmutated variant regions was reportedly seen in nearly half of spike-specific TCRs. Dominant CD4 TCR responses targeted spike regions 160-218 and 743-854.

In germline, CDR1 is KGHSH, CDR2 LQKENI. This CDR3 comprises 16 residues. The trim removed 3 bases at V and 3 bases at J, leaving 9 bases unmatched. The method was immunoSEQ multiplex PCR; TCRdb's version includes in-frame clones alone and lacks a portion of them. Among 150,000 to 200,000 clones listed, 85% to 90% were seen once. Comments on this clone: Its target is not known.

This chain joins TRBV18 and TRBJ2-7; 9 nucleotides match TRBD1. The sequenced sample was peripheral blood, obtained 28 days after the second dose of the MenACWY control vaccine. This sequence was found in an adult who received the MenACWY meningococcal vaccine as a control. CDR3 loop: CASSPLWGDRDYEQYF. The CDR3 DNA follows: TGTGCCAGCTCACCCCTGTGGGGGGACAGGGACTACGAGCAGTACTTC.